This T cell receptor (beta chain) was identified during a study of long-term antiretroviral therapy in people with HIV. The study's findings and limits: Patients on ART gained diversity, which nonetheless stayed below transplant donor controls.

CDR1 and CDR2 (germline): SGHDT, YYEEEE. Trimming left V 3 bases short and J 0 bases short, with 6 bases between. This CDR3 comprises 14 residues. The table lists this clone with a count of one. Its antigen is not identified. Assay version v3.0 of immunoSEQ was used, and it was run at survey level. The sequencing target was about 35,000-55,000 T-cell genomes per sample. Only in-frame clones appear in the TCRdb table, and some are missing; sequencing was by immunoSEQ multiplex PCR. The sample gives fewer than 40,000 clones, about three quarters of which show up once; approximately 8.4% is in the top ten.

This TCR came from a woman aged 45-65 years with HIV. The V gene is TRBV5-6, the J gene TRBJ2-2; D uncertain. The sample consisted of unsorted PBMCs, taken 3.1 years after starting antiretroviral therapy. This CDR3 reads CASSSLTNTGELFF. The CDR3 nucleotides read TGTGCCAGCAGCTCCTTGACGAACACCGGGGAGCTGTTTTTT.